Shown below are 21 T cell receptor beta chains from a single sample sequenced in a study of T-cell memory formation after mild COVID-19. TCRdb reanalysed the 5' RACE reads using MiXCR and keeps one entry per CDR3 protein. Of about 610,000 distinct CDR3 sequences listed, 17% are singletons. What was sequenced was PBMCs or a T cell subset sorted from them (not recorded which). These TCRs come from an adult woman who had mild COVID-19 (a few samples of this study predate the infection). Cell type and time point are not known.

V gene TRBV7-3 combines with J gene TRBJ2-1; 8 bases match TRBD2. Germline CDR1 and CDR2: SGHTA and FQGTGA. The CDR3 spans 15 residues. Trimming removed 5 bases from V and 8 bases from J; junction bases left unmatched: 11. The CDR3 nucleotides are TGTGCCAGCAGCCCCCGGGCGGGAGGATCTCATGAGCAGTTCTTC. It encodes CASSPRAGGSHEQFF.

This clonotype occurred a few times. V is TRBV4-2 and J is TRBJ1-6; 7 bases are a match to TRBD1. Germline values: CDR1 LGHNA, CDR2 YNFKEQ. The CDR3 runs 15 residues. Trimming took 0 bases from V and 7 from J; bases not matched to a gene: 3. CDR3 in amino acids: CASSQDLTGNSPLHF. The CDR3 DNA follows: TGTGCCAGCAGCCAAGATCTGACAGGGAATTCACCCCTCCACTTT.

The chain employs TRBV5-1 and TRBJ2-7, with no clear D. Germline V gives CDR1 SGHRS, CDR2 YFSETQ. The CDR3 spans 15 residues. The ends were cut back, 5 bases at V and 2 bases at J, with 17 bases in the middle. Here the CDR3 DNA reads TGCGCCAGCAGTTCGAATCCGACACTGACCTACGAGCAGTACTTC. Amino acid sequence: CASSSNPTLTYEQYF.

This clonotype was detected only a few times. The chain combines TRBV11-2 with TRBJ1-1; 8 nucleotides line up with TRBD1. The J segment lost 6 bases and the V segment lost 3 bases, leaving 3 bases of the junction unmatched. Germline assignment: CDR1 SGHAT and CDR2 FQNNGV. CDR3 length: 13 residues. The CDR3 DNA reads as TGTGCCAGCAGCTTTGGACAGGGCTCTGAAGCTTTCTTT. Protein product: CASSFGQGSEAFF.

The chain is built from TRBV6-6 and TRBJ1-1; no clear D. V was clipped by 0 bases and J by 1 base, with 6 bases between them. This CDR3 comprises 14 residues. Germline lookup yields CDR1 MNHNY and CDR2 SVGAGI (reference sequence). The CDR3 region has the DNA TGTGCCAGCAGTTACTCGTTCAGGAACACTGAAGCTTTCTTT. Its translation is CASSYSFRNTEAFF.

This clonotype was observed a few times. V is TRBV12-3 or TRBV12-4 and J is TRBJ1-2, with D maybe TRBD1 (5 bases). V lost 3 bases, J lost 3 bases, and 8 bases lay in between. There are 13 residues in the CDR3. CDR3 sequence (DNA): TGTGCCAGCAGTTTTGGGGCTGACTATGGCTACACCTTC. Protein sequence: CASSFGADYGYTF.

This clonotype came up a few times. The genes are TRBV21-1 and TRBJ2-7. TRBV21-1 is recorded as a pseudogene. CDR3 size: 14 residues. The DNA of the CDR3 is TGTGCCAGCAGCAAAGGAGTATACTCCTACGAGCAGTACTTC. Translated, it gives CASSKGVYSYEQYF.

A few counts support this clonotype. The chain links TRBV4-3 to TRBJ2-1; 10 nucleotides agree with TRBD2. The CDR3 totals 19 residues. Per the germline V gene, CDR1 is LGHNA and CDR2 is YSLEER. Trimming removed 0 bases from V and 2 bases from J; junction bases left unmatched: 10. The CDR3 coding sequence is TGCGCCAGCAGCCAAGATAGCCAGCGGGAGGGCCTAACCTACAATGAGCAGTTCTTC. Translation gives CASSQDSQREGLTYNEQFF.

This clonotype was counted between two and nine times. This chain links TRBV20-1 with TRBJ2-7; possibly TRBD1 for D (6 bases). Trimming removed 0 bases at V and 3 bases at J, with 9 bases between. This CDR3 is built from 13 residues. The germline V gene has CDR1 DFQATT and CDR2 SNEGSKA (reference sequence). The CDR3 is CSARDLRGYEQYF. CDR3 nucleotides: TGCAGTGCTAGAGATCTCAGGGGCTACGAGCAGTACTTC.

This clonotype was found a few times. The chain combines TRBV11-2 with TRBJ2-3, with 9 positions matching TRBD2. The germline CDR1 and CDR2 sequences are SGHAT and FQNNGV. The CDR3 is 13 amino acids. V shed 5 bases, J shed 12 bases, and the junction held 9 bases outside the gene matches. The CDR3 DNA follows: TGTGCCAGCAGCCCCAAGGCCGGGACTAGCCAGTATTTT. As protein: CASSPKAGTSQYF.

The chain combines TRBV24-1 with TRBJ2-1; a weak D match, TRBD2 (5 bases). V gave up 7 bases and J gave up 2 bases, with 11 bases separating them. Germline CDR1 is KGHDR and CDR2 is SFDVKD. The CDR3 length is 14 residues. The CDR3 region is CATSLSGTYNEQFF. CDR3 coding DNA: TGTGCCACCAGCCTCAGCGGAACCTACAATGAGCAGTTCTTC.

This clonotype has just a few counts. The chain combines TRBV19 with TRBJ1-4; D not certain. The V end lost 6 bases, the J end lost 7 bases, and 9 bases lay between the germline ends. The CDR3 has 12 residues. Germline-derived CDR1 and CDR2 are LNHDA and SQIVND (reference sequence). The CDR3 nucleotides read TGTGCCAGTAGAACGGATACTGAAAAACTGTTTTTT. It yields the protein CASRTDTEKLFF.

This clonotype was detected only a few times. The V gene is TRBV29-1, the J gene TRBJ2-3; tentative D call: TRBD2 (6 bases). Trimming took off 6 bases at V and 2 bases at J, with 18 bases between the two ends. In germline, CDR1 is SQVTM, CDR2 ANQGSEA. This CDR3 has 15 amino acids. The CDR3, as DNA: TGCAGCGTAGCCCGGACTAATACTATCACAGATACGCAGTATTTT. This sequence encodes CSVARTNTITDTQYF.

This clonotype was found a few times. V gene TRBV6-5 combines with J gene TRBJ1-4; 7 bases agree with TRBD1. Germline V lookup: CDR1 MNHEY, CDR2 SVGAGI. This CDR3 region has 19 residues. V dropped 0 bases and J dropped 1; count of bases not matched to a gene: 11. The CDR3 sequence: CASSYSAGGYQGTNEKLFF. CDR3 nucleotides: TGTGCCAGCAGTTACTCCGCAGGGGGTTATCAGGGAACTAATGAAAAACTGTTTTTT.

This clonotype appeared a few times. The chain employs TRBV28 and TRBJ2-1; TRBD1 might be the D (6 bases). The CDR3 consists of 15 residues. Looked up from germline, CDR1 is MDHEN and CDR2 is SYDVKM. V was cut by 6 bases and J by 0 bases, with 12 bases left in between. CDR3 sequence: CASSDRSSSYNEQFF. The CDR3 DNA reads TGTGCCAGCAGCGACAGGAGCAGCTCCTACAATGAGCAGTTCTTC.

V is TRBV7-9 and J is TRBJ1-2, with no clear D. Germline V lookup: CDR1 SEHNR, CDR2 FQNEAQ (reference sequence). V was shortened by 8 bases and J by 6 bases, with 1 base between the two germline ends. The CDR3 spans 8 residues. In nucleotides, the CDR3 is TGTGCCAGCGATGGCTACACCTTC. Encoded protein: CASDGYTF. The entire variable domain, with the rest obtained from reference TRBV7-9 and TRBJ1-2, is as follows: DTGVSQNPRHKITKRGQNVTFRCDPISEHNRLYWYRQTLGQGPEFLTYFQNEAQLEKSRLLSDRFSAERPKGSFSTLEIQRTEQGDSAMYLCASDGYTFGSGTRLTVV.

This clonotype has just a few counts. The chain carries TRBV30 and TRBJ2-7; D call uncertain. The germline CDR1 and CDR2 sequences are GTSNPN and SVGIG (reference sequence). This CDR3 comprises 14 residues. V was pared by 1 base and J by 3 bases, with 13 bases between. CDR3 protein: CAWSDMGRNYEQYF. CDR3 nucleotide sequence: TGTGCCTGGAGTGACATGGGCAGAAACTACGAGCAGTACTTC.

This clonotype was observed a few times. The CDR3 nucleotides are TGCGCCAGCTCACAGGGTTCAGGAGGCTACACCTTC. As protein: CASSQGSGGYTF. This rearrangement joins TRBV5-1 to TRBJ1-2; maybe TRBD1 (6 bases). Trimming cost V 7 bases and J 8 bases, with 15 bases left between them. The germline CDR1 and CDR2 sequences are SGHRS and YFSETQ. The CDR3 spans 12 residues.

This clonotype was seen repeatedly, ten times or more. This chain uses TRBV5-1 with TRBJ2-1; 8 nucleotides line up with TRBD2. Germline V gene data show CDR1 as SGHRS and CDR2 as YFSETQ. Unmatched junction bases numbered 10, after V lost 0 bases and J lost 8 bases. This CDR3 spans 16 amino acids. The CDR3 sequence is CASSLATGGPLDEQFF. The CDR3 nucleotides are TGCGCCAGCAGCTTGGCGACGGGAGGGCCTCTCGATGAGCAGTTCTTC.

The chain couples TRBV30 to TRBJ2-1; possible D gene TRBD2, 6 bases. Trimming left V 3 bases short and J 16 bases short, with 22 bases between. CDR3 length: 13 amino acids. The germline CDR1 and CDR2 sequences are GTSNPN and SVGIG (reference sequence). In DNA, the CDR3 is TGTGCCTGGAGCGCCACCCGAGTAGCGGCGGGATTCTTC. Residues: CAWSATRVAAGFF.

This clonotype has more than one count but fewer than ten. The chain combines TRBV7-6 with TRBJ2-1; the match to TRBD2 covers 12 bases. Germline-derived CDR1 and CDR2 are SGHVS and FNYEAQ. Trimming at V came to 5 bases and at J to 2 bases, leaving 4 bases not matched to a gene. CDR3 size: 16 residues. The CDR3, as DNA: TGTGCCAGCAGCAGCGGACTAGCGGGGACCTACAATGAGCAGTTCTTC. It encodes CASSSGLAGTYNEQFF.